This T cell receptor beta chain originates from a study of blood T cell repertoires in COVID-19. Across the study: The analysed material was cDNA or gDNA that came from T cells, B-cell-depleted T cells, or PBMCs.

The CDR3 has 14 residues. V was shortened by 4 bases and J by 2 bases, with 12 bases between the two germline ends. Germline V gene lookup returns CDR1 SEHNR and CDR2 FQNEAQ (reference sequence). Adults between about 18 and 95 years of age took part from 24 US areas. Cohorts were based on clinical histories the participants reported. In the authors' methods: Researchers report that nucleated cell counts were estimated from reference gene primer amplification. Clones were read by immunoSEQ multiplex PCR, and TCRdb kept only the in-frame ones, dropping some. V, J and clone size reflect that table, while D and trimming were determined from the DNA. The table has hundreds of thousands of clones, approximately 88% seen once.

The receptor was isolated from a woman aged 40 to 50 who had recovered from COVID-19. The sample comprised PBMCs or T cells enriched from blood (not recorded which). This chain joins TRBV7-9 and TRBJ2-7; no clear D. CDR3 in amino acids: CASSSDWRTYEQYF. For the CDR3, the DNA is TGTGCCAGCAGCTCCGACTGGAGAACCTACGAGCAGTACTTC. Full variable domain (remainder filled in from reference TRBV7-9 and TRBJ2-7): DTGVSQNPRHKITKRGQNVTFRCDPISEHNRLYWYRQTLGQGPEFLTYFQNEAQLEKSRLLSDRFSAERPKGSFSTLEIQRTEQGDSAMYLCASSSDWRTYEQYFGPGTRLTVT.